The 23 T cell receptor beta chains in this list originate from one sample, sequenced in a study of cytomegalovirus exposure and HLA in healthy donors. A multiplex PCR was run with 60 Vbeta primers and 13 Jbeta primers. The protocol was immunoSEQ multiplex PCR, while the TCRdb copy is restricted to in-frame clones and leaves out a portion. This sample yields a few hundred thousand clones, of which roughly four fifths are seen a single time; around 1.5% belongs to the top ten. The sequenced sample was PBMCs. Receptor source: a girl aged 10 to 17 in good health and CMV-seronegative.

This rearrangement joins TRBV7-3 to TRBJ2-7, with D possibly TRBD2 on 6 matching bases. Germline V gene sequence: CDR1 SGHTA, CDR2 FQGTGA. This CDR3 has 15 residues. The germline V and J ends were trimmed by 4 bases and 3 bases, with 16 bases remaining between them. CDR3 sequence (DNA): TGTGCCAGCAGCTGGTACGGGGGAAGTGACTACGAGCAGTACTTC. As protein: CASSWYGGSDYEQYF.

In DNA, the CDR3 is TGTGCCAGCAGGAGACAGGGTGTTGAAAAACTGTTTTTT. The encoded protein is CASRRQGVEKLFF. The chain recombines TRBV4-2 with TRBJ1-4; 7 nucleotides match TRBD1. The germline V gene has CDR1 LGHNA and CDR2 YNFKEQ. CDR3 length: 13 amino acids. J lost 7 bases, V lost 6 bases, and 5 bases had no gene match.

The chain is built from TRBV5-1 and TRBJ2-3, with TRBD2 matching over 7 bases. The trim removed 0 bases at V and 4 bases at J, leaving 5 bases unmatched. Per germline, CDR1 SGHRS and CDR2 YFSETQ. The CDR3 is 15 residues long. The DNA for the CDR3 is TGCGCCAGCAGCTTGGCTGCGCGGGAGTCAGATACGCAGTATTTT. Encoded protein: CASSLAARESDTQYF.

The chain employs TRBV25-1 and TRBJ2-1, with 8 nucleotides matching TRBD2. This CDR3 has 15 amino acids. Per germline, CDR1 MGHDK and CDR2 SYGVNS. J was trimmed by 3 bases and V by 6 bases; bases with no gene match: 7. CDR3 region: CASSSLAVVYNEQFF. The CDR3 DNA reads TGTGCCAGCAGCTCACTAGCGGTCGTCTACAATGAGCAGTTCTTC. Variable domain in full (rest from reference TRBV25-1 and TRBJ2-1): EADIYQTPRYLVIGTGKKITLECSQTMGHDKMYWYQQDPGMELHLIHYSYGVNSTEKGDLSSESTVSRIRTEHFPLTLESARPSHTSQYLCASSSLAVVYNEQFFGPGTRLTVL.

This clone was recorded once. The chain combines TRBV28 with TRBJ2-7, with D possibly matching TRBD1 (5 bases). Trimming took off 6 bases at V and 5 bases at J, with 11 bases between the two ends. Germline V CDR1 and CDR2: MDHEN, SYDVKM. The CDR3 loop spans 12 amino acids. In DNA form, the CDR3 reads TGTGCCAGCAGCCAAAGACAGCACGAGCAGTACTTC. This sequence encodes CASSQRQHEQYF. The whole variable domain, remainder taken from reference TRBV28 and TRBJ2-7, is DVKVTQSSRYLVKRTGEKVFLECVQDMDHENMFWYRQDPGLGLRLIYFSYDVKMKEKGDIPEGYSVSREKKERFSLILESASTNQTSMYLCASSQRQHEQYFGPGTRLTVT.

This chain links TRBV9 with TRBJ1-5; D remains ambiguous. Between the trimmed V and J ends, which lost 3 bases and 6 bases, there was a span of 16 bases. Per germline, CDR1 SGDLS and CDR2 YYNGEE. The CDR3 length is 15 residues. Here the CDR3 DNA reads TGTGCCAGCAGCGAGGGAGGGTTATCCTTTCAGCCCCAGCATTTT. Translated, it gives CASSEGGLSFQPQHF.

This chain links TRBV4-3 with TRBJ2-3; D is possibly TRBD1 (6 bases). Germline V lookup: CDR1 LGHNA, CDR2 YSLEER. V lost 2 bases and J lost 0, with 12 bases in between. This CDR3 comprises 16 residues. Written as DNA, the CDR3 is TGCGCCAGCAGCCAACAGGGGCGGGCTAGCACAGATACGCAGTATTTT. Amino acid sequence: CASSQQGRASTDTQYF.

The V gene is TRBV5-4, the J gene TRBJ1-1, with 8 positions matching TRBD1. Losses at the gene ends were 3 bases for V and 4 bases for J; bases not matched to a gene: 8. Germline loops: CDR1 SGHNT, CDR2 YYREEE (reference sequence). This CDR3 region has 15 residues. CDR3 nucleotide sequence: TGTGCCAGCAGCTCAAGGACAGGGTCGGGCACTGAAGCTTTCTTT. Translation: CASSSRTGSGTEAFF.

This sequence joins TRBV2 and TRBJ1-3, with 7 bases identical to TRBD1. This CDR3 spans 17 amino acids. V lost 7 bases and J lost 2; bases outside the gene matches: 14. Per germline, CDR1 SNHLY and CDR2 FYNNEI. CDR3 DNA sequence: TGTGCCAGCACCAACGGGGACAGCTATAACCCTGGAAACACCATATATTTT. This translates into CASTNGDSYNPGNTIYF.

This chain links TRBV5-6 with TRBJ2-1, with 7 bases that match TRBD2. The CDR3 sequence is 15 residues long. Germline lookup yields CDR1 SGHDT and CDR2 YYEEEE. V lost 2 bases, J lost 6 bases, and 8 bases stayed unmatched. The CDR3, as DNA: TGTGCCAGCAGCTTAAGCGGGATCCCCATCAATGAGCAGTTCTTC. Its protein is CASSLSGIPINEQFF.

The chain recombines TRBV4-2 with TRBJ1-4; 11 bases are shared with TRBD1. The CDR3 covers 16 residues. Trimming removed 4 bases from V and 2 bases from J; junction bases left unmatched: 3. CDR1 is LGHNA and CDR2 is YNFKEQ in the germline V gene. The CDR3 nucleotides are TGTGCCAGCAGCCGGGACAGGGGGTCGACTAATGAAAAACTGTTTTTT. Amino acid sequence: CASSRDRGSTNEKLFF.

The rearrangement uses TRBV7-2 and TRBJ1-5, with 9 bases matching TRBD1. Germline assignment: CDR1 SGHTA and CDR2 FQGNSA. The length of the CDR3 is 15 residues. After removal of 1 base from V and 2 bases from J, the junction contained 0 bases not matched to a gene. The CDR3 region is CASSLDRGRNQPQHF. CDR3 nucleotide sequence: TGTGCCAGCAGCTTAGACAGGGGGCGCAATCAGCCCCAGCATTTT.

This sequence joins TRBV9 and TRBJ2-7; TRBD1 aligns across 8 bases. Germline values: CDR1 SGDLS, CDR2 YYNGEE. J lost 1 base, V lost 3 bases, and 6 bases had no gene match. The CDR3 is made up of 15 amino acids. The CDR3 DNA is TGTGCCAGCAGCGCGGACTGGGACAGGTCCTACGAGCAGTACTTC. This codes for CASSADWDRSYEQYF.

The rearrangement uses TRBV11-2 and TRBJ2-7; perhaps TRBD2 as D (6 bases). There are 13 residues in the CDR3. CDR1 is SGHAT and CDR2 is FQNNGV in the germline V gene. With 5 bases removed from V and 2 bases from J, the gap between germline ends came to 10 bases. This CDR3 reads CASSPGRTYEQYF. CDR3 nucleotides: TGTGCCAGCAGCCCCGGGAGAACCTACGAGCAGTACTTC.

V and J are TRBV27 and TRBJ1-1, with 10 bases identical to TRBD1. CDR1 MNHEY and CDR2 SMNVEV come from the germline V gene (reference sequence). The CDR3 consists of 17 residues. Losses at the gene ends were 6 bases for V and 0 bases for J; bases not matched to a gene: 10. This CDR3 is CASRAYRDRGMNTEAFF. The CDR3 bases are TGTGCCAGCAGAGCTTACCGGGACAGGGGCATGAACACTGAAGCTTTCTTT.

The genes are TRBV14 and TRBJ1-1, with D perhaps TRBD1 (5 bases). The germline V and J ends were trimmed by 4 bases and 2 bases, with 14 bases remaining between them. CDR1 and CDR2 from the germline V gene are SGHDN and FVKESK. The CDR3 extends over 15 amino acids. CDR3 DNA: TGTGCCAGCAGCCCGTTAGGTAGGGGAAACACTGAAGCTTTCTTT. It yields the protein CASSPLGRGNTEAFF.

This rearrangement joins TRBV19 to TRBJ1-1; no definite D call. The CDR3 totals 11 residues. V lost 5 bases to trimming and J lost 9 bases, with 10 bases between them. Germline values: CDR1 LNHDA, CDR2 SQIVND (reference sequence). DNA of the CDR3: TGTGCCAGTAGTTCACCTGAGAAAGCTTTCTTT. Translated: CASSSPEKAFF.

This chain joins TRBV27 and TRBJ1-3; D is uncertain. In germline, CDR1 is MNHEY, CDR2 SMNVEV (reference sequence). V gave up 4 bases and J gave up 0 bases, with 7 bases separating them. This CDR3 spans 14 amino acids. The CDR3 loop is CASSSSISGNTIYF. The DNA for the CDR3 is TGTGCCAGCAGTTCATCCATCTCTGGAAACACCATATATTTT.

This sequence joins TRBV5-8 and TRBJ2-5; D is unclear. V dropped 3 bases and J dropped 1 base, with 7 bases sitting between them. The germline V gene has CDR1 SGHTS and CDR2 YDEGEE. The CDR3 contains 13 residues. The chain's CDR3 is CASSYSLQETQYF. CDR3 coding DNA: TGTGCCAGCAGCTACAGCCTCCAAGAGACCCAGTACTTC.

This sequence joins TRBV6-5 and TRBJ2-6; no firm D call. V lost 4 bases and J lost 0, with 10 bases in between. Germline V gene sequence: CDR1 MNHEY, CDR2 SVGAGI. The CDR3 consists of 16 residues. The CDR3 region is CASSSSSFSGANVLTF. The CDR3 DNA sequence: TGTGCCAGCAGTTCTTCCAGTTTCTCTGGGGCCAACGTCCTGACTTTC.

This clone was found a few times. The chain links TRBV7-3 to TRBJ2-6; TRBD1 is a possible D gene (5 bases). CDR3 length equals 14 residues. V was cut by 5 bases and J by 3 bases, with 8 bases left in between. Germline V gives CDR1 SGHTA, CDR2 FQGTGA. CDR3 in amino acids: CASSIRDGANVLTF. The CDR3 bases are TGTGCCAGCAGCATCAGGGATGGGGCCAACGTCCTGACTTTC.

CDR3 DNA sequence: TGCGCCAGCAGCCCGGAAACGGTGCGGGGAGGAAACACCATATATTTT. Its protein product is CASSPETVRGGNTIYF. The chain links TRBV4-1 to TRBJ1-3, with no clear D. Trimming left V 4 bases short and J 4 bases short, with 17 bases between. Germline values: CDR1 MGHRA, CDR2 YSYEKL. The CDR3 consists of 16 residues.

The CDR3 is CASSPGTSPQPQHF. The CDR3 DNA sequence: TGTGCCAGCAGCCCTGGGACTTCTCCTCAGCCCCAGCATTTT. This chain connects TRBV9 to TRBJ1-5; D is possibly TRBD1 (5 bases). The CDR3 contains 14 residues. Germline assignment: CDR1 SGDLS and CDR2 YYNGEE. V lost 4 bases to trimming and J lost 6 bases, with 14 bases between them.